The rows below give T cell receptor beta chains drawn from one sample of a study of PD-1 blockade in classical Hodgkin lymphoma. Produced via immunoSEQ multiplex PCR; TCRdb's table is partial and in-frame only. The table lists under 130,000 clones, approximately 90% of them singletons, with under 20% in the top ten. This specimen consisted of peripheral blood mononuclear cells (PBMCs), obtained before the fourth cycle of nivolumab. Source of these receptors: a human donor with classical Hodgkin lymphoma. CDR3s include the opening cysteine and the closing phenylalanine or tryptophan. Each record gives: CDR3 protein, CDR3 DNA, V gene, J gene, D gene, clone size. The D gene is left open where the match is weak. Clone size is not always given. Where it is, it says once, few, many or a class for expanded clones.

CDR3: CASSLSIKAGVGNQPQHF
DNA: TGTGCCAGCAGTTTATCGATAAAGGCAGGGGTTGGCAATCAGCCCCAGCATTTT
V: TRBV27
J: TRBJ1-5
D: .
size: .

CDR3: CASSDSAVTDTQYF
DNA: TGTGCCAGCAGTGACTCGGCGGTCACAGATACGCAGTATTTT
V: TRBV2
J: TRBJ2-3
D: .
size: .

CDR3: CASSAQGEQPQHF
DNA: TGTGCCAGCAGCGCACAAGGAGAGCAGCCCCAGCATTTT
V: TRBV7-8
J: TRBJ1-5
D: .
size: .

CDR3: CASSPRGPNYGYTF
DNA: TGTGCCAGCAGTCCGAGGGGGCCCAACTATGGCTACACCTTC
V: TRBV27
J: TRBJ1-2
D: TRBD1
size: .

CDR3: CASSDPGQENTEAFF
DNA: TGCGCCAGCAGTGATCCAGGACAGGAGAACACTGAAGCTTTCTTT
V: TRBV10-2
J: TRBJ1-1
D: TRBD1
size: .

CDR3: CASSQGGGQPQHF
DNA: TGTGCCAGCAGCCAAGGTGGGGGTCAGCCCCAGCATTTT
V: TRBV4-2
J: TRBJ1-5
D: .
size: .

CDR3: CASSFTFPATYEQYF
DNA: TGTGCCAGCAGTTTTACGTTTCCGGCCACCTACGAGCAGTACTTC
V: TRBV27
J: TRBJ2-7
D: .
size: .

CDR3: CASSSNLAVADTQYF
DNA: TGTGCCAGCAGCTCAAATCTAGCAGTCGCAGATACGCAGTATTTT
V: TRBV7-9
J: TRBJ2-3
D: .
size: .

CDR3: CASSLGGGYNEQFF
DNA: TGTGCCAGCAGCTTAGGAGGGGGCTACAATGAGCAGTTCTTC
V: TRBV7-9
J: TRBJ2-1
D: .
size: .

CDR3: CASSQEFTRVWNTIYF
DNA: TGCGCCAGCAGCCAAGAATTTACCAGGGTTTGGAACACCATATATTTT
V: TRBV4-3
J: TRBJ1-3
D: .
size: .

CDR3: CASSSIQAGGRHEQFF
DNA: TGTGCCAGCAGCTCTATCCAAGCGGGAGGGAGGCATGAGCAGTTCTTC
V: TRBV5-6
J: TRBJ2-1
D: TRBD2
size: .

CDR3: CASSIGTGPSGEQYF
DNA: TGTGCCAGCAGTATCGGGACAGGACCTAGTGGCGAGCAGTACTTC
V: TRBV6-5
J: TRBJ2-7
D: TRBD1
size: .

CDR3: CASSLRVRSTDTQYF
DNA: TGTGCCAGCAGCTTAAGGGTGAGAAGCACAGATACGCAGTATTTT
V: TRBV13
J: TRBJ2-3
D: .
size: .

CDR3: CASSVRWLTTQYF
DNA: TGTGCCAGCAGTGTTCGGTGGCTAACTACGCAGTATTTT
V: TRBV2
J: TRBJ2-3
D: .
size: .

CDR3: CASSILVKNTEAFF
DNA: TGTGCCAGTAGTATTCTGGTGAAAAACACTGAAGCTTTCTTT
V: TRBV19
J: TRBJ1-1
D: .
size: .

CDR3: CASSPWTDRSGNTIYF
DNA: TGTGCCAGTAGCCCTTGGACGGACCGCTCTGGAAACACCATATATTTT
V: TRBV19
J: TRBJ1-3
D: .
size: .

CDR3: CASSTTDRGQSGYTF
DNA: TGTGCCAGCAGTACGACGGACAGGGGGCAATCAGGCTACACCTTC
V: TRBV6-5
J: TRBJ1-2
D: TRBD1
size: .

CDR3: CAISVGDRNQPQHF
DNA: TGTGCCATCAGTGTAGGGGACAGAAATCAGCCCCAGCATTTT
V: TRBV10-3
J: TRBJ1-5
D: TRBD1
size: .

CDR3: CASSDGYEQYF
DNA: TGTGCCAGCAGCGATGGCTACGAGCAGTACTTC
V: TRBV2
J: TRBJ2-7
D: .
size: .

CDR3: CAWSATLGWTDTQYF
DNA: TGTGCCTGGAGCGCCACCTTGGGGTGGACAGATACGCAGTATTTT
V: TRBV30
J: TRBJ2-3
D: .
size: once

CDR3: CASSLAGGIYGYTF
DNA: TGCGCCAGCAGCTTGGCAGGGGGAATCTATGGCTACACCTTC
V: TRBV5-1
J: TRBJ1-2
D: TRBD1
size: few

CDR3: CASSEALPWTGREKLFF
DNA: TGTGCCAGCAGTGAAGCGCTTCCTTGGACAGGGAGGGAAAAACTGTTTTTT
V: TRBV2
J: TRBJ1-4
D: TRBD1
size: .

CDR3: CASSTPRRFAGELFF
DNA: TGTGCCAGCAGCACCCCTAGGAGGTTTGCCGGGGAGCTGTTTTTT
V: TRBV11-2
J: TRBJ2-2
D: .
size: .

CDR3: CASSLSPNTEAFF
DNA: TGCGCCAGCAGCCTTAGCCCGAACACTGAAGCTTTCTTT
V: TRBV5-1
J: TRBJ1-1
D: .
size: .

CDR3: CASSEASLQSNEQFF
DNA: TGTGCCAGCAGTGAAGCCTCTCTACAATCCAATGAGCAGTTCTTC
V: TRBV2
J: TRBJ2-1
D: .
size: .

CDR3: CASSLVGGLAGSSYEQYF
DNA: TGTGCCAGCAGCTTAGTGGGGGGACTAGCGGGGAGCTCCTACGAGCAGTACTTC
V: TRBV7-2
J: TRBJ2-7
D: TRBD2
size: once